Sequencing of this TCR beta chain was carried out in a study of shared clonotypes between healthy human individuals. In regard to this clone: Its antigen is undetermined.

Some clones are missing from TCRdb's copy, which holds only in-frame ones; the method was immunoSEQ multiplex PCR. The sample has 600,000 to 750,000 clones, about nine tenths seen once; the top ten hold 34%. Study-level results: A handful of donors shared approximately 5% of their naive CD4 clonotypes.

Germline CDR1 reads LNHNV; CDR2 reads YYDKDF (reference sequence). CDR3 size: 17 residues. Trimming removed 0 bases at V and 0 bases at J, with 14 bases between. Sequenced sample: memory CD8+ T cells from PBMCs. The subset is: CD45RO+ cells pooled with CCR7-negative TemRA cells. This chain uses TRBV15 with TRBJ1-1; no clear D gene. This receptor was obtained from a man between 18 and 29 years old in good health. Some clones in this sample may be carry-over from other donors' samples. The CDR3 DNA is TGTGCCACCAGCAGAGATCCTAATGCAGAGATGAACACTGAAGCTTTCTTT. This translates into CATSRDPNAEMNTEAFF.